This T cell receptor beta chain was identified during a study of blood T cell repertoires in COVID-19. The CDR3 has 13 residues. With 6 bases clipped from V and 11 bases from J, the junction kept 12 bases outside the gene matches. The authors' processing: The assay estimated nucleated cells by amplifying reference gene primers. Sequencing used immunoSEQ multiplex PCR; TCRdb keeps in-frame clones, though not all of them. Clonal size and the V and J genes are those of that table, whereas D and trimming came from the DNA. The sample lists some 91,000 clones; approximately 87% were seen once. This clone occurred a few times.

The sequence was obtained from a human donor in a cohort sampled during active COVID-19. Source material: peripheral blood. The rearrangement joins TRBV12-3 or TRBV12-4 to TRBJ1-1, with 7 nucleotides matching TRBD1. Written as DNA, the CDR3 is TGTGCCAGCAGCCGACGACAGGGAGGCTGGGCTTTCTTT. Its translation is CASSRRQGGWAFF.